This T cell receptor (beta chain) was profiled in a study of cytomegalovirus exposure and HLA in healthy donors. In the study overall: In an earlier analysis, around 100 million unique TCR beta sequences were found from 200 million or so T cells.

Losses at the gene ends were 5 bases for V and 4 bases for J; bases not matched to a gene: 12. The V gene's germline CDR1 is SEHNR and CDR2 FQNEAQ (reference sequence). This CDR3 comprises 16 residues. A multiplex PCR was run with 60 Vbeta primers and 13 Jbeta primers. Libraries were prepared by immunoSEQ multiplex PCR; TCRdb keeps only in-frame clonotypes and omits some of them. The data contain about 200,000 clones, around 80% of them singletons. With regard to this clone: Antigen: not known.

Study-wide findings and caveats: Later analysis revealed greater clonal expansion in HLA-associated TCR beta chains than in equally common others. Association of a missense DCLRE1C variant with TCR beta V- and J-gene trimming was reported in a later analysis.

The gene calls are TRBV7-9 and TRBJ2-3; 7 positions agree with TRBD1. The source material was PBMCs. The TCR originated in a girl aged 2-10 years in good health and CMV-seronegative. CDR3 amino acids: CASSPDRLYGADTQYF. DNA for the CDR3: TGTGCCAGCAGCCCGGACAGGTTGTACGGCGCAGATACGCAGTATTTT.